This T cell receptor (beta chain) was obtained from a study of OX40 agonist ivuxolimab in advanced cancers. About the study: Of the participants, around 39% had some prior anti-PD-1, anti-PD-L1 or anti-CTLA-4 therapy, which was allowed.

V was pared by 0 bases and J by 4 bases, with 8 bases of the junction left unmatched. This CDR3 spans 16 amino acids. Germline V gene lookup returns CDR1 SGHAT and CDR2 FQNNGV. This clone was seen a single time. Assay: immunoSEQ multiplex PCR; the TCRdb copy retains only in-frame clones and omits some. The table includes about 62,000 clones, 88% detected once. This rearrangement joins TRBV11-2 to TRBJ2-7; TRBD2 aligns across 8 bases. This clonotype was obtained from an adult with an advanced solid tumor such as melanoma, head and neck, liver or kidney cancer. Sample: CD4+ or CD8+ T cells sorted from blood, taken in a trial of the OX40 agonist ivuxolimab. CDR3 protein: CASSLDPSGSLYEQYF. In DNA form, the CDR3 reads TGTGCCAGCAGCTTAGATCCAAGCGGGAGCCTTTACGAGCAGTACTTC.